These T cell receptor beta chains were read from a single sample in a study of cytomegalovirus exposure and HLA in healthy donors. TCRdb's copy holds only in-frame clones and misses some; the assay was immunoSEQ multiplex PCR. The sample includes about 120,000 clones, 81% seen only once; the top ten take less than 2.5%. The source material was PBMCs. The receptor set was obtained from a woman in her 40s in good health and CMV-seronegative. CDR3s include the opening cysteine and the closing phenylalanine or tryptophan. D genes are given only for firm matches. Clone size is shown for a subset of rows, as once, few, many or a class of expanded clone.

>NA|NA|TRBV11-2|TRBJ2-3
CASNKLQGFDTQYF
TGTGCCAGCAACAAGCTACAGGGTTTTGATACGCAGTATTTT
>NA|NA|TRBV4-1|TRBJ2-1
CASSQGPGQTGNEQFF
TGCGCCAGCAGCCAAGGCCCGGGACAAACTGGTAATGAGCAGTTCTTC
>NA|TRBD2|TRBV19|TRBJ2-3
CASSLSGGSTDTQYF
TGTGCCAGTAGCCTTAGCGGGGGCTCCACAGATACGCAGTATTTT
>NA|TRBD1|TRBV28|TRBJ1-3
CASTRTGGFSGNTIYF
TGTGCCAGCACTCGGACAGGGGGGTTCTCTGGAAACACCATATATTTT
>NA|NA|TRBV7-2|TRBJ2-2
CASSLVAVGELFF
TGTGCCAGCAGCTTAGTGGCCGTCGGGGAGCTGTTTTTT
>NA|TRBD1|TRBV5-1|TRBJ1-1
CASSPGTGGGLTEAFF
TGCGCCAGCAGCCCAGGGACAGGCGGCGGTTTGACTGAAGCTTTCTTT
>NA|NA|TRBV27|TRBJ2-7
CASSLRGEQYF
TGTGCCAGCAGTTTAAGGGGCGAGCAGTACTTC
>NA|TRBD1|TRBV6-5|TRBJ1-3
CASSRQGLSGNTIYF
TGTGCCAGCAGTCGACAGGGCCTCTCTGGAAACACCATATATTTT
>once|NA|TRBV5-1|TRBJ2-7
CASSLLRDTNYEQYF
TGCGCCAGCAGCTTACTCCGGGACACAAATTACGAGCAGTACTTC
>few|NA|TRBV13|TRBJ1-1
CASGGRLNTEAFF
TGTGCCAGCGGAGGCAGATTGAACACTGAAGCTTTCTTT
>NA|NA|TRBV7-9|TRBJ1-2
CASSRPGASYGYTF
TGTGCCAGCAGTCGTCCGGGAGCCAGCTATGGCTACACCTTC
>NA|TRBD1|TRBV6-6|TRBJ2-1
CASSFAHRGRSNEQFF
TGTGCCAGCAGTTTTGCCCACAGGGGGCGATCCAATGAGCAGTTCTTC
>NA|NA|TRBV7-7|TRBJ2-2
CASSSGVTGELFF
TGTGCCAGCAGCTCCGGGGTCACCGGGGAGCTGTTTTTT
>NA|TRBD2|TRBV10-3|TRBJ2-7
CAISVRASGGEQYF
TGTGCCATCAGTGTTCGGGCTAGCGGGGGCGAGCAGTACTTC
>NA|NA|TRBV7-2|TRBJ1-3
CASSLQGSGNTIYF
TGTGCCAGCAGCTTACAGGGGTCTGGAAACACCATATATTTT
>NA|NA|TRBV9|TRBJ1-1
CASSVEAGLNTEAFF
TGTGCCAGCAGCGTAGAGGCGGGGTTGAACACTGAAGCTTTCTTT
>NA|TRBD1|TRBV2|TRBJ1-2
CASRGGQGGYGYTF
TGTGCCAGCAGGGGGGGACAGGGAGGCTATGGCTACACCTTC
>NA|NA|TRBV7-3|TRBJ2-2
CASSLQLTGELFF
TGTGCCAGCAGCTTACAACTCACCGGGGAGCTGTTTTTT
>NA|TRBD2|TRBV7-9|TRBJ2-1
CASSLARSGDYNEQFF
TGTGCCAGCAGCTTAGCACGCAGCGGGGACTACAATGAGCAGTTCTTC
>NA|TRBD2|TRBV6-6|TRBJ2-7
CASSYEAGPGYEQYF
TGTGCCAGCAGCTATGAAGCGGGGCCCGGCTACGAGCAGTACTTC
>NA|TRBD2|TRBV29-1|TRBJ2-1
CSVERLAGGSSYNEQFF
TGCAGCGTGGAAAGACTAGCGGGGGGATCCTCCTACAATGAGCAGTTCTTC
>NA|NA|TRBV9|TRBJ2-4
CASSVGGSGGVNIQYF
TGTGCCAGCAGCGTAGGAGGGTCGGGGGGCGTAAACATTCAGTACTTC
>once|NA|TRBV6-5|TRBJ1-5
CASSYSSDQPQHF
TGTGCCAGCAGTTACTCGTCGGATCAGCCCCAGCATTTT
>NA|NA|TRBV2|TRBJ2-5
CASSMSSIGETQYF
TGTGCCAGCAGTATGTCTAGCATAGGAGAGACCCAGTACTTC
>NA|TRBD2|TRBV4-1|TRBJ2-1
CASSRTSGAQPGEQFF
TGCGCCAGCAGCCGGACTAGCGGGGCGCAACCGGGGGAGCAGTTCTTC
>once|TRBD2|TRBV7-3|TRBJ2-1
CASSFGLGAYNEQFF
TGTGCCAGCAGCTTCGGACTAGGGGCCTACAATGAGCAGTTCTTC
>NA|TRBD1|TRBV7-9|TRBJ2-7
CASSSVTTGYEQYF
TGTGCCAGCAGCTCAGTCACGACAGGGTACGAGCAGTACTTC
>NA|TRBD1|TRBV9|TRBJ1-1
CASSVSIRDSTEAFF
TGTGCCAGCAGCGTAAGCATCCGGGACAGCACTGAAGCTTTCTTT
>few|TRBD2|TRBV5-6|TRBJ2-7
CASTLPSGGADEQYF
TGTGCCAGCACCCTCCCTAGCGGGGGGGCCGACGAGCAGTACTTC
>NA|TRBD2|TRBV7-2|TRBJ2-5
CASRRTSGSRQETQYF
TGTGCCAGCAGGCGAACTAGCGGGAGTCGGCAAGAGACCCAGTACTTC
>NA|NA|TRBV19|TRBJ2-1
CASSIDRSSYNEQFF
TGTGCCAGTAGTATAGATCGGAGCTCCTACAATGAGCAGTTCTTC
>few|NA|TRBV7-8|TRBJ2-1
CASSLYGTSGDEQFF
TGTGCCAGCAGCTTATATGGTACAAGCGGTGATGAGCAGTTCTTC
>NA|NA|TRBV4-2|TRBJ2-5
CASSPKVGVETQYF
TGTGCCAGCAGCCCAAAGGTGGGAGTTGAGACCCAGTACTTC
>NA|TRBD1|TRBV7-3|TRBJ1-1
CASSRLGGGTEAFF
TGTGCCAGCAGCCGACTAGGGGGCGGCACTGAAGCTTTCTTT
>few|TRBD1|TRBV2|TRBJ1-1
CASRTGQGPEAFF
TGTGCCAGCAGAACTGGACAGGGGCCTGAAGCTTTCTTT
>once|NA|TRBV7-6|TRBJ1-3
CASSLAHSNTIYF
TGTGCCAGCAGCTTAGCCCACAGTAACACCATATATTTT
>NA|NA|TRBV28|TRBJ2-7
CASRPTGIYEQYF
TGTGCCAGCAGGCCAACAGGGATTTACGAGCAGTACTTC
>NA|TRBD2|TRBV5-1|TRBJ2-3
CASSFYSGGPDTQYF
TGCGCCAGCAGCTTCTATAGCGGGGGGCCAGATACGCAGTATTTT
>NA|TRBD2|TRBV19|TRBJ2-7
CASSIVAGGDEQYF
TGTGCCAGTAGTATAGTTGCGGGAGGCGACGAGCAGTACTTC
>NA|TRBD1|TRBV7-9|TRBJ1-2
CASSSVGGYYGYTF
TGTGCCAGCAGTTCAGTAGGGGGCTACTATGGCTACACCTTC
>NA|TRBD1|TRBV14|TRBJ1-2
CASSQKTGGSGYTF
TGTGCCAGCAGCCAGAAGACAGGGGGCTCTGGCTACACCTTC
>NA|TRBD1|TRBV7-2|TRBJ1-6
CASSWRTGGRSPLHF
TGTGCCAGCAGTTGGAGAACAGGGGGACGATCACCCCTCCACTTT
>few|NA|TRBV10-3|TRBJ1-1
CATSDQGLGTEAFF
TGTGCCACTAGCGATCAGGGATTGGGGACTGAAGCTTTCTTT
>NA|TRBD2|TRBV15|TRBJ2-1
CATSRRLADYNEQFF
TGTGCCACCAGCAGAAGACTAGCGGATTACAATGAGCAGTTCTTC
>NA|TRBD1|TRBV11-2|TRBJ1-4
CASSFTTGGRANEKLFF
TGTGCCAGCAGCTTCACCACAGGGGGCAGAGCTAATGAAAAACTGTTTTTT
>NA|NA|TRBV2|TRBJ2-1
CASSLTAYNEQFF
TGTGCCAGCAGCCTGACAGCCTACAATGAGCAGTTCTTC
>few|NA|TRBV2|TRBJ1-3
CASSDRGGSGNTIYF
TGTGCCAGCAGTGATCGGGGGGGCTCTGGAAACACCATATATTTT
>NA|TRBD1|TRBV7-9|TRBJ1-1
CASRKDRGMNTEAFF
TGTGCCAGCAGAAAGGACAGGGGAATGAACACTGAAGCTTTCTTT
>NA|NA|TRBV7-9|TRBJ2-5
CSSSLGRETQYF
TGTTCCAGCAGCTTAGGCCGGGAGACCCAGTACTTC
>NA|TRBD2|TRBV7-2|TRBJ2-7
CASRPTSGPYEQYF
TGTGCCAGCAGGCCGACTAGCGGCCCCTACGAGCAGTACTTC
>NA|NA|TRBV5-1|TRBJ1-1
CASSAIDRMGNTEAFF
TGCGCCAGCAGCGCTATTGACAGGATGGGGAACACTGAAGCTTTCTTT
>NA|TRBD1|TRBV7-9|TRBJ1-4
CASSLGQGVGKLFF
TGTGCCAGCAGCTTAGGGCAGGGGGTTGGAAAACTGTTTTTT
>NA|NA|TRBV6-1|TRBJ1-1
CASSLSGNTEAFF
TGTGCCAGCAGCCTATCTGGGAACACTGAAGCTTTCTTT
>few|NA|TRBV2|TRBJ2-5
CASGGTARTQYF
TGTGCCAGTGGGGGGACCGCCCGGACCCAGTACTTC
>once|NA|TRBV21-1|TRBJ2-7
CASSKGPLGGSPAEQYF
TGTGCCAGCAGCAAAGGGCCGTTGGGCGGGAGTCCCGCCGAGCAGTACTTC
>NA|NA|TRBV5-1|TRBJ1-1
CASSLAGTTSTFF
TGCGCCAGCAGCTTGGCCGGGACAACTTCAACTTTCTTT
>NA|TRBD2|TRBV12-5|TRBJ2-3
CASGFSGTSASSTDTQYF
TGTGCTAGTGGTTTTTCCGGGACTAGCGCTTCTAGCACAGATACGCAGTATTTT